What follows are 16 T cell receptor beta chains derived from one specimen sequenced in a study of blood T cell repertoires in COVID-19. Produced via immunoSEQ multiplex PCR; TCRdb's table is partial and in-frame only. The sample carries approximately 200,000 clones, about 90% recorded once. The sequencing sample was made of peripheral blood. The receptors were gathered from a man aged 25-45 years with COVID-19, enrolled during active disease.

Here the CDR3 reads CASTKDRGGGYTF. CDR3 DNA sequence: TGTGCCAGCACCAAGGACAGGGGAGGCGGCTACACCTTC. The genes are TRBV2 and TRBJ1-2, with 9 bases that match TRBD1. CDR3 length equals 13 residues. Trimming cost V 7 bases and J 8 bases; bases outside gene matches: 8. From germline, CDR1 is SNHLY and CDR2 FYNNEI.

V and J are TRBV6-5 and TRBJ2-7; 8 bases are a match to TRBD2. There are 15 residues in the CDR3. Germline V gene sequence: CDR1 MNHEY, CDR2 SVGAGI. V was clipped by 6 bases and J by 7 bases; unmatched bases: 14. DNA for the CDR3: TGTGCCAGCAGCTCCGGTGGCAGGGGACTAGAGGAGCAGTACTTC. It is translated as CASSSGGRGLEEQYF.

This clone was observed once. CDR3 sequence reads: CASSSLSEQGNYGYTF. CDR3 DNA: TGTGCCAGCAGTAGCCTTTCCGAGCAGGGGAACTATGGCTACACCTTC. The V call is TRBV28, the J call TRBJ1-2; the D gene is possibly TRBD1 (6 bases). Looked up from germline, CDR1 is MDHEN and CDR2 is SYDVKM. V was pared by 5 bases and J by 2 bases, with 18 bases between. CDR3 length: 16 residues.

The genes are TRBV5-1 and TRBJ2-1; TRBD2 is a possible D gene (5 bases). This CDR3 has 16 residues. Germline-derived CDR1 and CDR2 are SGHRS and YFSETQ. V lost 0 bases to trimming and J lost 0 bases, with 10 bases between them. The CDR3 spells CASSLAGAASYNEQFF. CDR3 DNA: TGCGCCAGCAGCTTGGCAGGAGCGGCCTCCTACAATGAGCAGTTCTTC. Variable domain in full (rest from reference TRBV5-1 and TRBJ2-1): KAGVTQTPRYLIKTRGQQVTLSCSPISGHRSVSWYQQTPGQGLQFLFEYFSETQRNKGNFPGRFSGRQFSNSRSEMNVSTLELGDSALYLCASSLAGAASYNEQFFGPGTRLTVL.

V and J are TRBV11-1 and TRBJ2-1; D is uncertain. The germline V gene has CDR1 SGHAT and CDR2 FQDESV (reference sequence). The CDR3 runs to 15 residues. V lost 0 bases and J 9 bases, leaving 15 bases between the germline ends. CDR3 amino acids: CASSLALTQTLEQFF. DNA for the CDR3: TGTGCCAGCAGCTTAGCGCTTACGCAAACTCTTGAGCAGTTCTTC.

This rearrangement joins TRBV5-4 to TRBJ1-2, with a weak D call TRBD1 (5 bases). Germline V CDR1 and CDR2: SGHNT, YYREEE (reference sequence). The CDR3 has 13 amino acids. Trimming removed 0 bases from V and 6 bases from J, with 9 bases in between. CDR3 coding DNA: TGTGCCAGCAGCTTGGTCAGGGTGGATGGCTACACCTTC. Its translation is CASSLVRVDGYTF. The variable domain in full, completed from reference TRBV5-4 and TRBJ1-2, reads ETGVTQSPTHLIKTRGQQVTLRCSSQSGHNTVSWYQQALGQGPQFIFQYYREEENGRGNFPPRFSGLQFPNYSSELNVNALELDDSALYLCASSLVRVDGYTFGSGTRLTVV.

This chain joins TRBV5-1 and TRBJ2-1; D may be TRBD2 (5 bases). CDR3 length: 15 amino acids. From germline, CDR1 is SGHRS and CDR2 YFSETQ. With 0 bases removed from V and 1 base from J, the gap between germline ends came to 8 bases. CDR3 bases: TGCGCCAGCAGCTTGGGACTAACATCCTACAATGAGCAGTTCTTC. It specifies CASSLGLTSYNEQFF. The full variable domain, its missing parts supplied by reference TRBV5-1 and TRBJ2-1, is KAGVTQTPRYLIKTRGQQVTLSCSPISGHRSVSWYQQTPGQGLQFLFEYFSETQRNKGNFPGRFSGRQFSNSRSEMNVSTLELGDSALYLCASSLGLTSYNEQFFGPGTRLTVL.

This clone has just one count. Within the sample, other DNA sequences also encode this same CDR3. This sequence joins TRBV18 and TRBJ2-7; TRBD1 matches 8 bases. CDR1 is KGHSH, CDR2 LQKENI, per germline. This CDR3 has 14 residues. After removal of 6 bases from V and 4 bases from J, the junction contained 8 bases not matched to a gene. The CDR3 sequence is CASSPGQGAYEQYF. Here the CDR3 DNA reads TGTGCCAGCTCTCCTGGACAGGGAGCATACGAGCAGTACTTC.

This clone was picked up a small number of times. The chain carries TRBV7-9 and TRBJ2-7, with 7 bases fitting TRBD1. Per germline, CDR1 SEHNR and CDR2 FQNEAQ (reference sequence). Trimming took 5 bases from V and 0 from J; bases not matched to a gene: 4. The CDR3 spans 14 residues. The CDR3 sequence: CASSHWDSSYEQYF. CDR3 in DNA: TGTGCCAGCAGCCATTGGGACAGCTCCTACGAGCAGTACTTC.

J is TRBJ1-2 and V is TRBV27, with TRBD1 identical over 8 bases. V lost 2 bases and J lost 1; bases outside the gene matches: 3. This CDR3 is built from 15 residues. Germline CDR1 and CDR2: MNHEY and SMNVEV (reference sequence). CDR3 amino acids: CASSLRTGLNYGYTF. The CDR3 DNA reads as TGTGCCAGCAGTTTACGGACAGGGCTTAACTATGGCTACACCTTC.

The chain joins TRBV2 to TRBJ1-2; no firm D call. This CDR3 has 14 residues. Trimming took 4 bases from V and 4 from J, leaving 13 bases between them. Germline lookup yields CDR1 SNHLY and CDR2 FYNNEI. The CDR3 region is CASSASPGSYGYTF. Here the CDR3 DNA reads TGTGCCAGCAGTGCGTCCCCAGGTTCCTATGGCTACACCTTC.

V and J are TRBV4-1 and TRBJ1-2; TRBD1 matches at 9 bases. Per germline, CDR1 MGHRA and CDR2 YSYEKL. V was pared by 4 bases and J by 5 bases, with 5 bases of the junction left unmatched. The CDR3 contains 14 residues. The CDR3 DNA reads TGCGCCAGCAGCCTAGGACAGGGGATTTATGGCTACACCTTC. Amino acid sequence: CASSLGQGIYGYTF.

The V gene is TRBV9, the J gene TRBJ1-2; D might be TRBD1 (5 bases). Germline V gene lookup returns CDR1 SGDLS and CDR2 YYNGEE. With 0 bases removed from V and 8 bases from J, the gap between germline ends came to 11 bases. The CDR3 extends over 13 amino acids. The CDR3 spells CASSVVGTGGYTF. The CDR3 nucleotides read TGTGCCAGCAGCGTAGTGGGGACTGGAGGCTACACCTTC.

V gene TRBV4-3 combines with J gene TRBJ2-3, with a weak D call TRBD1 (5 bases). The germline V gene encodes CDR1 LGHNA and CDR2 YSLEER. V shed 0 bases and J shed 4 bases, with 14 bases lying between them. The CDR3 totals 16 residues. CDR3: CASSQDRQGLADTQYF. CDR3 coding DNA: TGCGCCAGCAGCCAAGATAGGCAGGGTTTAGCAGATACGCAGTATTTT.

This sequence joins TRBV25-1 and TRBJ1-2; no reliable D call. Trimming removed 6 bases from V and 7 bases from J, with 15 bases in between. Germline V CDR1 and CDR2: MGHDK, SYGVNS. CDR3 length: 13 amino acids. CDR3 nucleotide sequence: TGTGCCAGCAGAGCTTATGGCGGCGGTGGCTACACCTTC. It codes for CASRAYGGGGYTF.

The V gene is TRBV4-1, the J gene TRBJ2-7; the D gene is possibly TRBD1 (5 bases). The CDR3 has 15 amino acids. V was trimmed by 3 bases and J by 4 bases, leaving 16 bases between them. Germline V CDR1 and CDR2: MGHRA, YSYEKL. The CDR3 loop reads CASSQMGQSPYEQYF. DNA of the CDR3: TGCGCCAGCAGCCAGATGGGGCAGAGCCCTTACGAGCAGTACTTC.